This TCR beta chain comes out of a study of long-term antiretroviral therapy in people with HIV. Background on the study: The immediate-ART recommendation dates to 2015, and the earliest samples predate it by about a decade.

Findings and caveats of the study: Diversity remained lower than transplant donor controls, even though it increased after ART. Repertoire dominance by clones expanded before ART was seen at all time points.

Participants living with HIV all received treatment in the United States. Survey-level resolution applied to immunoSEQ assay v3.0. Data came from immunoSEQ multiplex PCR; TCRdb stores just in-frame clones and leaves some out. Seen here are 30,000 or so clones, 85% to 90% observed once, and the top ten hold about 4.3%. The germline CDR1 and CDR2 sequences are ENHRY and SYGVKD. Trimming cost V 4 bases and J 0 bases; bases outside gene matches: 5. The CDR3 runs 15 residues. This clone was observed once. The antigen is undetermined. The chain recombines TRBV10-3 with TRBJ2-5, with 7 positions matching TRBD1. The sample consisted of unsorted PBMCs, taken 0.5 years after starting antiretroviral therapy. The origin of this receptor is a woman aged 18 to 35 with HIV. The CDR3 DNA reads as TGTGCCATCAGTGGTCTGACAGGGAACCAAGAGACCCAGTACTTC. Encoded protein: CAISGLTGNQETQYF.